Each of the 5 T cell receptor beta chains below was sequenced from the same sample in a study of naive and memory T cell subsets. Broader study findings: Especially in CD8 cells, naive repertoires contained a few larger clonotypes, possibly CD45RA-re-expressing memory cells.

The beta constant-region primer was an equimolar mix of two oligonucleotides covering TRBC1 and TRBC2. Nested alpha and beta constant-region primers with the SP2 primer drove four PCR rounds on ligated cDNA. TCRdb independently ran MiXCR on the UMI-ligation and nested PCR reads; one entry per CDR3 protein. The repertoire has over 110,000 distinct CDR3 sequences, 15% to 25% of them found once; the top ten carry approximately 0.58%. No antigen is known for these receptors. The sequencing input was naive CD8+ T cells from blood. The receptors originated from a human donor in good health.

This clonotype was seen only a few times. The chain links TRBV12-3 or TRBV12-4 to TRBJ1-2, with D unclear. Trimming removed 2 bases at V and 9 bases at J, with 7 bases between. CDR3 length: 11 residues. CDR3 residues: CASSLRDCYTF. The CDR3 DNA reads TGTGCCAGCAGTTTACGCGACTGCTACACCTTC.

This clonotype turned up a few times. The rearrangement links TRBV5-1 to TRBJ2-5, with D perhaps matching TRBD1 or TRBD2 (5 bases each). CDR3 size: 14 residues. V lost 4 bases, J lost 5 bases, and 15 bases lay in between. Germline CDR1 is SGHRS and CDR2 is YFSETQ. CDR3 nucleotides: TGCGCCAGCAGCCCCGAGGGGCGGGTGGAGACCCAGTACTTC. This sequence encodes CASSPEGRVETQYF.

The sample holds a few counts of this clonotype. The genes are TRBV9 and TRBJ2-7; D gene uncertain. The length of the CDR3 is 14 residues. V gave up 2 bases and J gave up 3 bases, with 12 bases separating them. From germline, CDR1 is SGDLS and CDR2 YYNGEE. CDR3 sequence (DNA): TGTGCCAGCAGCGTTTCTGGGTCCGGCTACGAGCAGTACTTC. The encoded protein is CASSVSGSGYEQYF.

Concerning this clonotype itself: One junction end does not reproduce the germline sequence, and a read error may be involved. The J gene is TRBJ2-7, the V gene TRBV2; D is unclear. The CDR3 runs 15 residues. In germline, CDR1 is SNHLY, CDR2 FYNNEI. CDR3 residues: CAGSDPGLVSYEQYF. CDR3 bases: TGTGCCGGCAGTGACCCGGGCCTCGTCTCCTACGAGCAGTACTTC.

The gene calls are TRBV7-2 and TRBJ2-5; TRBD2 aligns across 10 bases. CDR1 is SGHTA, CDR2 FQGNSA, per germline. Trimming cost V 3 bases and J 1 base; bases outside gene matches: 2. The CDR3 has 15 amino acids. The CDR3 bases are TGTGCCAGCAGCTTTCTAGCGGGGGTCCAAGAGACCCAGTACTTC. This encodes CASSFLAGVQETQYF.